The rows below give T cell receptor beta chains drawn from one sample of a study of human T cells and chemical hapten exposure. TCRdb fed the RACE reads into MiXCR, producing one record per CDR3 protein. The sample contains approximately 49,000 distinct CDR3 sequences, 8% to 9.5% of which appear only once. This material consisted of whole blood, taken in connection with sensitization to the hapten diphenylcyclopropenone (DPC). These receptors all come from a woman aged 50 to 60 with alopecia areata. Some clones in this sample may be carry-over from other donors' samples. CDR3s include the opening cysteine and the closing phenylalanine or tryptophan. D genes are given only for firm matches. The listing skips clone size in some rows; elsewhere it reads once, few, many or a size class.

v_gene	j_gene	d_gene	abundance	CDR3nt	CDR3aa
TRBV20-1	TRBJ2-7	TRBD2	many	TGCAGTGCTATAACTAGCGGGAACTACGAGCAGTACTTC	CSAITSGNYEQYF
TRBV7-2	TRBJ2-5	TRBD2	few	TGTGCCAGCAGCTTAGTGGGGACTAGCGGGAGGCCGCGGCAAGAGACCCAGTACTTC	CASSLVGTSGRPRQETQYF
TRBV5-1	TRBJ1-1	.	.	TGCGCCAGCAGCTTGGAGCTGGCCAGGATGAACACTGAAGCTTTCTTT	CASSLELARMNTEAFF
TRBV9	TRBJ1-1	.	few	TGTGCCAGCAGCGTAGATCCGACAGGGAACACTGAAGCTTTCTTT	CASSVDPTGNTEAFF
TRBV9	TRBJ2-5	.	.	TGTGCCAGCAGCCCAGGGGGGTCGGGAGCCAACCAAGAGACCCAGTACTTC	CASSPGGSGANQETQYF
TRBV7-9	TRBJ2-3	TRBD2	.	TGTGCCAGCAGCCGACTAGCGGGAGTGGGAGATACGCAGTATTTT	CASSRLAGVGDTQYF
TRBV28	TRBJ1-2	.	.	TGTGCCAGCAGTTTTCCAGCCTACTATGGCTACACCTTC	CASSFPAYYGYTF
TRBV20-1	TRBJ2-3	.	many	TGCAGTGTTAGACCCGTCATCCAAGATACGCAGTATTTT	CSVRPVIQDTQYF
TRBV5-4	TRBJ2-2	TRBD2	.	TGTGCCAGCACCCCATGGACTAGCGGGACCGGGGAGCTGTTTTTT	CASTPWTSGTGELFF
TRBV20-1	TRBJ2-1	.	few	TGCAGTGCTAGATCCGGCGGTGAGCAGTTCTTC	CSARSGGEQFF
TRBV20-1	TRBJ1-6	TRBD1	.	TGCAGTGCTAGTCCAGACAGGGGCCGAAATTCACCCCTCCACTTT	CSASPDRGRNSPLHF
TRBV20-1	TRBJ1-6	.	many	TGCAGTGCTAGAGATCAGGTTTCACCCCTCCACTTT	CSARDQVSPLHF
TRBV29-1	TRBJ1-1	.	many	TGCAGCGTTCGTGCAGGGGCCCTGGAGAACACTGAAGCTTTCTTT	CSVRAGALENTEAFF
TRBV27	TRBJ2-7	TRBD2	.	TGTGCCAGCAGTCCACTTTGGAGCGGGGGTTACGAGCAGTACTTC	CASSPLWSGGYEQYF
TRBV18	TRBJ2-4	.	medium-sized	TGTGCCAGCTCACCACGGCCAAATCTGGAAAACATTCAGTACTTC	CASSPRPNLENIQYF
TRBV29-1	TRBJ2-2	.	many	TGCAGCGTTGAAGCCGGACCGTCGGACGGGGAGCTGTTTTTT	CSVEAGPSDGELFF
TRBV11-2	TRBJ2-7	.	many	TGTGCCAGCAGCTTAGAGAGCGCGAGCAGCTCCTACGAGCAGTACTTC	CASSLESASSSYEQYF
TRBV7-9	TRBJ2-3	.	many	TGTGCCAGCAGGCCCGGTTGGGCGGGACCCTCCCCAGATACGCAGTATTTT	CASRPGWAGPSPDTQYF
TRBV7-2	TRBJ2-5	.	many	TGTGCCAGCAGCTTAGGGACACGGGAGACCCAGTACTTC	CASSLGTRETQYF
TRBV28	TRBJ2-1	TRBD1	many	TGTGCCAGCAGAAAACAGGGGGCGAAATACAATGAGCAGTTCTTC	CASRKQGAKYNEQFF
TRBV12-3/TRBV12-4	TRBJ2-1	TRBD2	many	TGTGCCAGCAGTTTAGGATCTAGCGGGAGGGCCTTATGGTATGAGCAGTTCTTC	CASSLGSSGRALWYEQFF
TRBV5-4	TRBJ2-2	TRBD2	many	TGTGCCAGCAGCCCTCGGGGGGGGGACACCGGGGAGCTGTTTTTT	CASSPRGGDTGELFF
TRBV18	TRBJ2-3	.	many	TGTGCCAGCCACGATCCGGGCAGCCTCACAGATACGCAGTATTTT	CASHDPGSLTDTQYF
TRBV7-9	TRBJ1-1	.	many	TGTGCCAGCAGCTTACGGTCGGGGGTAGCTTTCTTT	CASSLRSGVAFF
TRBV6-1	TRBJ1-2	.	many	TGTGCCAGCAGTGACACCGGAACCAGGGCCCCCTATGGCTACACCTTC	CASSDTGTRAPYGYTF
TRBV12-5	TRBJ1-5	.	many	TGTGCTAGTGGTTTGAATGGGAATCAGCCCCAGCATTTT	CASGLNGNQPQHF
TRBV7-2	TRBJ2-7	.	.	TGTGCCAGCAGCTGGAGCAGAGACAACTACGAGCAGTACTTC	CASSWSRDNYEQYF
TRBV18	TRBJ2-5	.	.	TGTGCCAGCTCACCACAAAAAGAGACCCAGTACTTC	CASSPQKETQYF
TRBV12-3/TRBV12-4	TRBJ2-1	.	many	TGTGCCAGCAGTTTGGAGCTAGCGTTCGGTGAGCAGTTCTTC	CASSLELAFGEQFF
TRBV12-3/TRBV12-4	TRBJ2-1	.	.	TGTGCCAGCAGTTTGGTGACAGGACGGCGAAATGAGCAGTTCTTC	CASSLVTGRRNEQFF
TRBV4-2	TRBJ2-7	TRBD2	many	TGTGCCAGCAGCCAAGATATGGGGCGGGAGTTTTTCGAGCAGTACTTC	CASSQDMGREFFEQYF
TRBV20-1	TRBJ2-4	TRBD2	few	TGCAGTTTGACGGGAGGACTAGCCAAAAACATTCAGTACTTC	CSLTGGLAKNIQYF
TRBV3-1	TRBJ2-7	TRBD2	once	TGTGCCAGCAGCCAAGGGACTAGCGCCTTCTACGAGCAGTACTTC	CASSQGTSAFYEQYF
TRBV6-2/TRBV6-3	TRBJ1-2	.	few	TGTGCCAGCAGTTACTCGATGTCCGCGGCTAACTATGGCTACACCTTC	CASSYSMSAANYGYTF
TRBV4-2	TRBJ1-2	.	many	TGTGCCAGCAGCCAGCCGGACAGTCCGTATGGCTACACCTTC	CASSQPDSPYGYTF
TRBV20-1	TRBJ2-7	.	.	TGCAGTGCCACTCCGGGACTCTCCCTTCCCTACGAGCAGTACTTC	CSATPGLSLPYEQYF
TRBV18	TRBJ2-7	TRBD1	.	TGTGCCAGCTCACCGGGACAGTCAAGAGAGCAGTACTTC	CASSPGQSREQYF
TRBV11-3	TRBJ2-3	.	.	TGTGCCAGCAGCTTAGCGTCAGGGGAAGATACGCAGTATTTT	CASSLASGEDTQYF
TRBV20-1	TRBJ1-4	TRBD1	many	TGCAGTGCTAGACCGGGACAGGGGGGTGAAAAACTGTTTTTT	CSARPGQGGEKLFF
TRBV19	TRBJ1-2	.	many	TGTGCCAGTATTAGGGGAGACAGCTCCGGGAAGGGCTACACCTTC	CASIRGDSSGKGYTF
TRBV30	TRBJ1-1	TRBD1	few	TGTGCCTGGAGGGAGATGACAGGGCCTGAAGCTTTCTTT	CAWREMTGPEAFF
TRBV14	TRBJ2-6	TRBD2	many	TGTGCCAGCAGCCAAAGCGGGATGGCTGGGGCCAACGTCCTGACTTTC	CASSQSGMAGANVLTF
TRBV30	TRBJ1-5	.	many	TGTGCCTGGAATGGGGCAGGCGGTCAGCCCCAGCATTTT	CAWNGAGGQPQHF